The sequence of this T cell receptor beta chain was determined in a study of T-cell reconstitution after alpha-beta-depleted transplantation in children. The table lists this clonotype with a few counts. The TCRbeta library incorporated unique molecular identifiers. TCRdb redid the calling of the PCR reads with MiXCR, one entry per CDR3 protein. This sample has some 590,000 distinct CDR3 sequences, with approximately 10% found just once. This CDR3 is 14 amino acids long. V lost 0 bases and J lost 4, with 8 bases in between. The germline V gene has CDR1 SGDLS and CDR2 YYNGEE. Sequenced here: PBMCs from the stem cell graft donor, sampled from the stem cell graft. The receptor comes from a human donor who donated a stem cell graft to a child with acute myeloid leukemia. This chain uses TRBV9 with TRBJ1-5, with TRBD1 as a possible D gene (6 bases). The CDR3 here is CASSVGGANQPQHF. CDR3 coding DNA: TGTGCCAGCAGCGTAGGGGGGGCGAATCAGCCCCAGCATTTT.